This TCR beta chain originates from a study of technical replicates of blood from several donors. Produced via immunoSEQ multiplex PCR; TCRdb's table is partial and in-frame only. The sample includes about 79,000 clones, approximately 94% of them seen just once. V lost 5 bases, J lost 6 bases, and 14 bases lay in between. This CDR3 spans 13 amino acids. Germline values: CDR1 SGHRS, CDR2 YFSETQ. Material: T cells isolated from PBMCs. This receptor was obtained from a human donor in good health. The gene calls are TRBV5-1 and TRBJ1-1; D perhaps matches TRBD1 (5 bases). This CDR3 reads CASSYRDSSEAFF. The CDR3 DNA reads as TGCGCCAGCAGTTACCGGGACTCTTCTGAAGCTTTCTTT.